This is a list of T cell receptor beta chains from one sample in a study of T cells after somatic rescue of genetic block. This table comes from immunoSEQ multiplex PCR, and its TCRdb copy is limited to in-frame clones, with some not included. Of 70,000 to 95,000 clones listed, 85% to 90% are singletons. The sample comprised peripheral blood mononuclear cells (PBMCs). The receptor source for this set is a young woman. Each CDR3 is given with its conserved first and last residue. Fields, in order: V gene, D gene, J gene, clone size, CDR3 protein, CDR3 DNA. D genes are given only for firm matches. Only part of the rows carry a size: once, few, many, or a class if the clone is expanded.

TRBV11-3	-	TRBJ2-7	once	CASSLGRGHYEQYF	TGTGCCAGCAGCTTGGGCAGGGGTCACTACGAGCAGTACTTC
TRBV5-1	TRBD2	TRBJ2-5	-	CASADRGGLAGLQETQYF	TGCGCCAGCGCGGACAGGGGAGGACTAGCGGGCCTCCAAGAGACCCAGTACTTC
TRBV28	-	TRBJ2-5	few	CASSFLGHREQETQYF	TGTGCCAGCAGTTTCCTTGGTCACAGGGAACAAGAGACCCAGTACTTC
TRBV7-8	-	TRBJ1-1	-	CASSLMAGNEAFF	TGTGCCAGCAGCTTAATGGCCGGAAACGAAGCTTTCTTT
TRBV9	TRBD1	TRBJ2-3	-	CASSVGQGVSTQYF	TGTGCCAGCAGCGTCGGACAGGGAGTAAGTACGCAGTATTTT
TRBV10-3	TRBD1	TRBJ1-2	-	CAITPSGGSDGYTF	TGTGCCATCACCCCTTCAGGGGGCTCGGATGGCTACACCTTC
TRBV12-5	TRBD1	TRBJ2-3	-	CASGLKPIRDSYTDTQYF	TGTGCTAGTGGTTTGAAACCGATCCGGGACAGCTACACAGATACGCAGTATTTT
TRBV5-6	-	TRBJ1-4	-	CASSLARQGGEKLFF	TGTGCCAGCAGCTTGGCCCGTCAGGGTGGGGAAAAACTGTTTTTT
TRBV6-5	-	TRBJ1-4	-	CASSTGTEGEKLFF	TGTGCCAGCAGCACCGGGACGGAAGGAGAAAAACTGTTTTTT
TRBV4-2	-	TRBJ2-1	-	CASSQDGGGPSSYNEQFF	TGTGCCAGCAGCCAAGATGGGGGCGGGCCGAGCTCCTACAATGAGCAGTTCTTC
TRBV5-1	TRBD2	TRBJ2-3	-	CASSSTGTSSRFSTDTQYF	TGCGCCAGCAGCTCGACCGGGACTAGCAGTCGTTTTAGCACAGATACGCAGTATTTT
TRBV7-2	-	TRBJ2-7	-	CASSFRDRYEQYF	TGTGCCAGCAGCTTTCGGGACCGCTACGAGCAGTACTTC
TRBV9	TRBD1	TRBJ1-1	-	CASSKRQGATEAFF	TGTGCCAGCAGCAAAAGACAGGGGGCCACTGAAGCTTTCTTT
TRBV7-8	-	TRBJ1-5	-	CASSLALSGKGNQPQHF	TGTGCCAGCAGCTTAGCACTTTCGGGGAAGGGCAATCAGCCCCAGCATTTT
TRBV18	-	TRBJ1-1	-	CASSQGKGTEAFF	TGTGCCAGCTCACAGGGGAAGGGAACTGAAGCTTTCTTT
TRBV5-1	-	TRBJ1-4	-	CASSQWGRGEKLFF	TGCGCCAGCAGCCAGTGGGGCAGGGGCGAAAAACTGTTTTTT
TRBV27	-	TRBJ1-2	once	CASSFRRGPYGYTF	TGTGCCAGCAGTTTCCGGAGGGGTCCATATGGCTACACCTTC
TRBV29-1	-	TRBJ1-2	-	CSVGGQYYGYTF	TGCAGCGTTGGAGGTCAGTACTATGGCTACACCTTC
TRBV7-9	-	TRBJ2-1	-	CASSLATRAGEQFF	TGTGCCAGCAGCTTAGCGACCAGGGCTGGTGAGCAGTTCTTC
TRBV5-1	TRBD2	TRBJ2-1	-	CASSLAGLRRGSVNEQFF	TGCGCCAGCAGCTTGGCCGGGCTGAGGCGGGGGTCTGTGAATGAGCAGTTCTTC
TRBV19	-	TRBJ2-2	-	CASSLRGSGELFF	TGTGCCAGTAGCCTTAGAGGGTCCGGGGAGCTGTTTTTT
TRBV4-2	TRBD1	TRBJ1-2	few	CASSQGTGLLGYGYTF	TGTGCCAGCAGCCAAGGGACAGGCCTACTAGGCTATGGCTACACCTTC
TRBV4-1	-	TRBJ1-3	-	CASSQDRTDGNTIYF	TGCGCCAGCAGCCAAGATCGAACAGATGGAAACACCATATATTTT
TRBV19	TRBD2	TRBJ2-1	-	CASSMLSGRVNEQFF	TGTGCCAGTAGTATGCTTAGCGGGAGAGTCAATGAGCAGTTCTTC
TRBV5-6	-	TRBJ1-1	once	CASSLAAYEAFF	TGTGCCAGCAGCTTGGCCGCATATGAAGCTTTCTTT
TRBV4-2	-	TRBJ2-7	-	CASSQGGLPGDEQYF	TGTGCCAGCAGCCAAGGAGGTCTACCCGGGGACGAGCAGTACTTC
TRBV7-6	TRBD2	TRBJ2-7	-	CASSLAAGGPFEQYF	TGTGCCAGCAGCTTAGCAGCGGGAGGGCCGTTCGAGCAGTACTTC
TRBV5-6	-	TRBJ2-7	-	CASSLIPTSLTPEQYF	TGTGCCAGCAGCTTGATTCCGACTAGTCTGACGCCCGAGCAGTACTTC
TRBV23-1	-	TRBJ1-4	-	CASSQSAIRGTNEKLFF	TGCGCCAGCAGTCAATCGGCGATCCGGGGGACTAATGAAAAACTGTTTTTT
TRBV14	TRBD2	TRBJ2-1	-	CASSQDRSGRVYNEQFF	TGTGCCAGCAGCCAAGATCGGAGCGGGAGGGTATACAATGAGCAGTTCTTC
TRBV2	TRBD1	TRBJ2-5	-	CASSEAVQGARKTQYF	TGTGCCAGCAGTGAAGCGGTGCAGGGGGCTCGGAAGACCCAGTACTTC
TRBV5-1	TRBD2	TRBJ2-3	-	CASSSGLAGGPDTDTQYF	TGCGCCAGCAGCTCTGGGCTAGCGGGAGGGCCTGACACAGATACGCAGTATTTT
TRBV13	-	TRBJ2-1	-	CASSFDPSSYNEQFF	TGTGCCAGCAGCTTCGACCCGAGCTCCTACAATGAGCAGTTCTTC
TRBV19	-	TRBJ1-2	-	CASSIGSGRRYGYTF	TGTGCCAGTAGTATCGGGTCAGGGAGAAGGTATGGCTACACCTTC
TRBV4-1	TRBD1	TRBJ2-7	-	CASSQAGTGAYEQYF	TGCGCCAGCAGCCAAGCCGGGACAGGGGCCTACGAGCAGTACTTC